A selection of T cell receptor beta chains follows, all from one sample in a study of metastatic and nonmetastatic thyroid tumors. TCRdb re-called clones from the PCR reads using MiXCR. The sample holds tens of thousands of clones, roughly 19% seen once. Material for sequencing was blood. These receptors were obtained from a female donor with papillary thyroid cancer or a benign thyroid nodule (not recorded which). Some clones in this sample may be carry-over from other donors' samples. The CDR3 runs from the conserved cysteine through the conserved F or W. A D gene is named only where the DNA matches it firmly. Some rows have no size entry. The others give once, few or many, or a class for an expanded clone.

>TRBV13|TRBJ2-3|-|-
TGTGCCAGCAGCCTCCGAACAGATACGCAGTATTTT
CASSLRTDTQYF
>TRBV20-1|TRBJ1-2|-|-
TGCAGTGCTACGAGAGCAGGGCGGGGGGCGAGCGGCTACACCTTC
CSATRAGRGASGYTF
>TRBV9|TRBJ2-2|many|-
TGTGCCAGCAGCGTGACAGGGACTCTAACCGGGGAGCTGTTTTTT
CASSVTGTLTGELFF
>TRBV12-3/TRBV12-4|TRBJ1-1|many|-
TGTGCCAGCAGTTTATCGGGGAGTAGTGGAAAAGCTTTCTTT
CASSLSGSSGKAFF
>TRBV19|TRBJ1-5|-|TRBD1
TGTGCCAGTAGTCGATATGGGACAGAAAATATCAATCAGCCCCAGCATTTT
CASSRYGTENINQPQHF
>TRBV6-1|TRBJ2-1|medium-sized|-
TGTGCCAGCAGCCCCAGGGGGGGCTCCTACAATGAGCAGTTCTTC
CASSPRGGSYNEQFF
>TRBV20-1|TRBJ1-5|-|TRBD1
TGCAGTGCGCGAAGTGGGACAGGCCAGAATCAGCCCCAGCATTTT
CSARSGTGQNQPQHF
>TRBV19|TRBJ1-2|many|TRBD1
TGTGCCAGTAGTACACGGACAGGGGGCTATGGCTACACCTTC
CASSTRTGGYGYTF
>TRBV6-5|TRBJ1-6|-|TRBD1
TGTGCCAGCAGTAACAGGGACAGGGAGAATTCACCCCTCCACTTT
CASSNRDRENSPLHF
>TRBV20-1|TRBJ1-6|many|TRBD1
TGCAGTGCTACGTACCGGGGACAGTATAATTCACCCCTCCACTTT
CSATYRGQYNSPLHF
>TRBV5-4|TRBJ2-1|many|-
TGTGCCAGCAGCTTCCTGGGACCCTACAATGAGCAGTTCTTC
CASSFLGPYNEQFF
>TRBV30|TRBJ1-3|-|-
TGTGCCTGGTCTACCTCTGGAAACACCATATATTTT
CAWSTSGNTIYF
>TRBV11-1|TRBJ2-1|few|TRBD2
TGTGCCAGCAGCTTAAGAGGGCTAGCGGGGGGCTCCTACAATGAGCAGTTCTTC
CASSLRGLAGGSYNEQFF
>TRBV9|TRBJ1-3|many|-
TGTGCCAGCAGCGATACCGGGGGAGGGTCTGGAAACACCATATATTTT
CASSDTGGGSGNTIYF
>TRBV30|TRBJ2-6|-|TRBD1
TGTGCCGGGGGGGGACAGGGAACCTCTGGGGCCAACGTCCTGACTTTC
CAGGGQGTSGANVLTF
>TRBV19|TRBJ1-5|few|-
TGTGCCAGCACCCTACAGGAGCGCCTCAATCAGCCCCAGCATTTT
CASTLQERLNQPQHF
>TRBV5-6|TRBJ1-4|many|-
TGTGCCAGCCACCTCCGGCCAACCGAAGAAAAACTGTTTTTT
CASHLRPTEEKLFF
>TRBV11-3|TRBJ1-1|few|-
TGTGCCAGCAGCTTAAGGGCTGAAGCTTTCTTT
CASSLRAEAFF
>TRBV20-1|TRBJ2-7|many|-
TGCAGTGCGAGAGGGATGAACTACGAGCAGTACTTC
CSARGMNYEQYF
>TRBV4-1|TRBJ1-2|-|-
TGCGCCAGCAGCCAAGATGGTTCAGGAAGGGGGTCTGGGGGCTACACCTTC
CASSQDGSGRGSGGYTF
>TRBV15|TRBJ2-2|many|-
TGTGCCACCGGTGACAGGTTAAACACCGGGGAGCTGTTTTTT
CATGDRLNTGELFF
>TRBV6-1|TRBJ2-7|medium-sized|-
TGTGCCAGCACCGAGGACACCTACGAGCAGTACTTC
CASTEDTYEQYF
>TRBV5-1|TRBJ2-1|-|-
TGCGCCAGCAGCTTCTACAGGTCCAATGAGCAGTTCTTC
CASSFYRSNEQFF
>TRBV5-1|TRBJ2-5|many|-
TGCGCCAGCAGCTTGGATCCTAACCAAGAGACCCAGTACTTC
CASSLDPNQETQYF
>TRBV5-1|TRBJ2-1|many|TRBD2
TGCGCCAGCAGCCCTAGCGGGAGGGCCTACAATGAGCAGTTCTTC
CASSPSGRAYNEQFF
>TRBV5-5|TRBJ2-5|many|-
TGTGCCAGCAGCTCGTTGACAGCCCAAGAGACCCAGTACTTC
CASSSLTAQETQYF
>TRBV20-1|TRBJ2-3|many|TRBD2
TGCAGTGCTCCCCACGGCGGGGGGCCCACAGATACGCAGTATTTT
CSAPHGGGPTDTQYF
>TRBV6-4|TRBJ2-2|-|TRBD2
TGTGCCAGCAGCGGGAATAGCGGGAGGCGCACCGGGGAGCTGTTTTTT
CASSGNSGRRTGELFF
>TRBV7-2|TRBJ2-1|many|-
TGTGCCAGCAGCTTAGCGAACTACAATGAGCAGTTCTTC
CASSLANYNEQFF
>TRBV28|TRBJ1-2|few|-
TGTGCCAGCAGTACTAGGACCAGACGAGTAGGATACACCTTC
CASSTRTRRVGYTF
>TRBV5-1|TRBJ2-1|many|-
TGCGCCAGCAGCTCCCGCACGGACACCGGGACTTACAATGAGCAGTTCTTC
CASSSRTDTGTYNEQFF
>TRBV6-1|TRBJ2-2|-|-
TGTGCCAGCAGGGGCAGGGGCCCGAACACCGGGGAGCTGTTTTTT
CASRGRGPNTGELFF
>TRBV4-1|TRBJ1-1|-|TRBD1
TGCGCCAGCAGACTGATATTTCCGGGACAGGGGGGGAACACTGAAGCTTTCTTT
CASRLIFPGQGGNTEAFF
>TRBV6-2/TRBV6-3|TRBJ2-7|medium-sized|TRBD2
TGTGCCAGCAGTTGGACTAGCGGCCTTGAGCAGTACTTC
CASSWTSGLEQYF
>TRBV12-3/TRBV12-4|TRBJ1-3|many|TRBD1
TGTGCCAGCAGTTTTAGACAGGGGGCTGGAGGAAACACCATATATTTT
CASSFRQGAGGNTIYF